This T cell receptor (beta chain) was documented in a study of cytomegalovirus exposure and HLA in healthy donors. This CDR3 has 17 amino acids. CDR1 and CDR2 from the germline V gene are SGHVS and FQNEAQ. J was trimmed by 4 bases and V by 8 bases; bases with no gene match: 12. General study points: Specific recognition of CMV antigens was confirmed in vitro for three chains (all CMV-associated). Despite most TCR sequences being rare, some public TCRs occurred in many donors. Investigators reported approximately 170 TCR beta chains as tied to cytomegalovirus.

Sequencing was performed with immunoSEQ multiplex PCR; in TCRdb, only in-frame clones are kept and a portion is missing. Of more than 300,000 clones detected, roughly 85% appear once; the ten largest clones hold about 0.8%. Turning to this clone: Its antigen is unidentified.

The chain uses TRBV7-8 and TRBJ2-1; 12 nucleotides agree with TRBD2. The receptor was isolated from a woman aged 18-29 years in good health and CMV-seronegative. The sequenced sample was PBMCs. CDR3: CASGRTSGTLGYNEQFF. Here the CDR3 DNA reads TGTGCCAGCGGCCGGACTAGCGGGACCCTTGGGTACAATGAGCAGTTCTTC.